One and the same sample provided the 3 T cell receptor beta chains below, sequenced in a study of T-cell memory formation after mild COVID-19. TCRdb re-called the 5' RACE reads through MiXCR, storing one row per CDR3 protein. The data show about 350,000 distinct CDR3 sequences, with roughly 15% seen just once and 22% held by the top ten. Input material: PBMCs or a T cell subset sorted from them (not recorded which). Receptor source: a man aged 18 to 29 who had mild COVID-19 (a few samples of this study predate the infection). Cell type and time point are not known.

This sequence joins TRBV11-2 and TRBJ2-1, with a tentative D call TRBD1 (5 bases). CDR1 is SGHAT and CDR2 is FQNNGV in the germline V gene. This CDR3 is built from 12 residues. Trimming left V 1 base short and J 12 bases short, with 10 bases between. CDR3 DNA sequence: TGTGCCAGCAGCTTAGCTGAAACAGGGCAGTTCTTC. This codes for CASSLAETGQFF.

The table lists this clonotype with a few counts. The chain uses TRBV12-3 or TRBV12-4 and TRBJ1-5; D might be TRBD1 (6 bases). Trimming removed 6 bases at V and 5 bases at J, with 11 bases between. CDR3 length: 13 amino acids. The CDR3 DNA sequence: TGTGCCAGCAGCTACAGGGTCGATCAGCCCCAGCATTTT. The encoded protein is CASSYRVDQPQHF.

In its sample, this clonotype was seen many times. The chain is built from TRBV20-1 and TRBJ1-2; tentatively, D is TRBD1 (5 bases). In germline, CDR1 is DFQATT, CDR2 SNEGSKA (reference sequence). Trimming took 2 bases from V and 2 from J, leaving 12 bases between them. The CDR3 runs to 14 residues. CDR3 sequence (DNA): TGCAGTGCTAGAACCGAGGGACTGAACTATGGCTACACCTTC. Translated: CSARTEGLNYGYTF.